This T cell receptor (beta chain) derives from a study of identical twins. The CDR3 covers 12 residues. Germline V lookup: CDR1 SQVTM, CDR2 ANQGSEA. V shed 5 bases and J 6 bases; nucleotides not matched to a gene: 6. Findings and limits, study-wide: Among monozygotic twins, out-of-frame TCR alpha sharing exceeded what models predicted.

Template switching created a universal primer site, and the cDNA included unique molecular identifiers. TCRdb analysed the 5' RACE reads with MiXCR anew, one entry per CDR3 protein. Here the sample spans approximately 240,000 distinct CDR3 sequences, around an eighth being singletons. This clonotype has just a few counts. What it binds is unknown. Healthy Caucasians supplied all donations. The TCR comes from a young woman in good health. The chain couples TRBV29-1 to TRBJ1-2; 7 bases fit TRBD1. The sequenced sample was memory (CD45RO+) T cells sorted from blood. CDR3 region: CSVLGQRDGYTF. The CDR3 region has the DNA TGCAGCGTTCTGGGACAGCGAGATGGCTACACCTTC.